The T cell receptor beta chain described here comes from a study of blood T cell repertoires in COVID-19. CDR1 WNHNN and CDR2 SYGVQD come from the germline V gene (reference sequence). V was shortened by 2 bases and J by 0 bases, with 10 bases between the two germline ends. This CDR3 region has 15 residues. Measured with immunoSEQ multiplex PCR; TCRdb has only the in-frame clones, and not every one. The sample has 300,000 or so clones; approximately 87% are singletons. The TCR was taken from a woman in her thirties or forties who had recovered from COVID-19. V gene TRBV10-1 combines with J gene TRBJ1-1, with D hard to call. The sequencing sample was made of peripheral blood. The CDR3 sequence is CASSELRGMNTEAFF. In nucleotides, the CDR3 is TGCGCCAGCAGTGAGCTTCGAGGGATGAACACTGAAGCTTTCTTT.